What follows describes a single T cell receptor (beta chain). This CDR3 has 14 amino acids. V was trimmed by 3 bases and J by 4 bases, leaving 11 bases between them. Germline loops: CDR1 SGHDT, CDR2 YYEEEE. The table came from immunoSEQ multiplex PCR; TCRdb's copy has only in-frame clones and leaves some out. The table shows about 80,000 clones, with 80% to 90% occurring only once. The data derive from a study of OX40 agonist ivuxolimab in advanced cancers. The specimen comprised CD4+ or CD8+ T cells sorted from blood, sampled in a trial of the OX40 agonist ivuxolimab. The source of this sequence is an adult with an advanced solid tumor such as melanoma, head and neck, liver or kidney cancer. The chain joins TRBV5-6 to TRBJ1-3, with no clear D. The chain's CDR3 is CASSSRVHGNTIYF. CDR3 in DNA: TGTGCCAGCAGCTCCCGGGTCCACGGAAACACCATATATTTT.